This T cell receptor (beta chain) was identified during a study of T cells in Graves' hyperthyroidism and ophthalmopathy. Findings and limits, study-wide: Clonotypes that were expanded in thyroid above 0.001 mostly appeared in blood too. Through a model of 13 V-J features, ophthalmopathy was separated from stable hyperthyroidism.

Diagnoses were made from clinical symptoms, serum measures (thyroxine and TRAb), thyroid ultrasound and orbital computed tomography. On this clonotype: Antigen: not known.

Looked up from germline, CDR1 is SEHNR and CDR2 is FQNEAQ (reference sequence). V lost 2 bases to trimming and J lost 11 bases, with 18 bases between them. The length of the CDR3 is 14 residues. RNA transcripts served as the template for amplifying TCR beta CDR3 regions. When the TCR CDR3 underwent first-round RT-PCR, the HTBI primer set was used. In TCRdb, the multiplex PCR reads were re-called with MiXCR into one record per CDR3 protein. The data show 450,000 to 700,000 distinct CDR3 sequences, 46% seen once. The J gene is TRBJ1-1, the V gene TRBV7-9, with D perhaps TRBD1 (5 bases). This clonotype was obtained from an adult woman with Graves' disease, either hyperthyroidism or ophthalmopathy (not recorded which). The sample consisted of peripheral blood or thyroid tissue (not recorded which). The CDR3 protein is CASSLTGSSAGAFF. CDR3 nucleotide sequence: TGTGCCAGCAGCTTAACAGGATCTTCCGCCGGGGCTTTCTTT.